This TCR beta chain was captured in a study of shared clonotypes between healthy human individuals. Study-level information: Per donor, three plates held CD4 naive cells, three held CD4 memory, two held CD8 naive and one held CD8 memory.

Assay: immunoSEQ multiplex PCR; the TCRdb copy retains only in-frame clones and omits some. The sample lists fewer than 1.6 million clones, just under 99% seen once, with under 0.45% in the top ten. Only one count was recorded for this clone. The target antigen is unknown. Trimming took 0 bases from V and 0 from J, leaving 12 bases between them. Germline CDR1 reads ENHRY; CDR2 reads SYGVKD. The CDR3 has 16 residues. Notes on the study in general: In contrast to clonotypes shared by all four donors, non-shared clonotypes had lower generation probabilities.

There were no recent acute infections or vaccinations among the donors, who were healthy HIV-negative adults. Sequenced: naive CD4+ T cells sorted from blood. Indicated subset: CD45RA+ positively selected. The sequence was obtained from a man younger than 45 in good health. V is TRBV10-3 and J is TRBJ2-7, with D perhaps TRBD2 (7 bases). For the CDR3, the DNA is TGTGCCATCAGTGAGTCAAAGGGGGAGGGCTCCTACGAGCAGTACTTC. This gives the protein CAISESKGEGSYEQYF.